This record covers a single T cell receptor (beta chain). The data derive from a study of blood T cell repertoires in COVID-19. As for the study in general: There were acute and convalescent COVID-19 samples, and they came from the United States, Italy and Spain. Sources were T cells, B-cell-depleted T cells, or PBMCs; the material itself was cDNA or gDNA.

CDR1 MNHEY and CDR2 SMNVEV come from the germline V gene (reference sequence). The CDR3 has 15 residues. Unmatched junction bases numbered 3, after V lost 0 bases and J lost 2 bases. Original data processing: Cell counts per sample came from amplifying reference gene primers. The repertoire was sequenced with immunoSEQ multiplex PCR; TCRdb's copy has only in-frame clones and lacks some. The V and J calls and the clone size are those of that table, but D and trimming were determined from the DNA. This sample carries 130,000 or so clones, around 85% of them seen once, and the ten largest clones take approximately 20%.

The source material was peripheral blood. The TCR sequence derives from a woman between 50 and 59 years old who had recovered from COVID-19. V is TRBV27 and J is TRBJ2-7; TRBD1 matches at 8 bases. For the CDR3, the DNA is TGTGCCAGCAGTTTATCACGGACAGGGACCTACGAGCAGTACTTC. Its translation is CASSLSRTGTYEQYF.